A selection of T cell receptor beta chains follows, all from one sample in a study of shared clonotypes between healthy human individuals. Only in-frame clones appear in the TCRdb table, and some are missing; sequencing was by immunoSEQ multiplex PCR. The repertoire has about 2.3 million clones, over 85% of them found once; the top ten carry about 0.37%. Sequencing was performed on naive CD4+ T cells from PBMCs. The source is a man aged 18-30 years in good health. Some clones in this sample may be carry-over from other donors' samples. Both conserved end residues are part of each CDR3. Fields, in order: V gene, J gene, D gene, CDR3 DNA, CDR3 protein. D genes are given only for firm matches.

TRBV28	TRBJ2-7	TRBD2	TGTGCCAGCAGTTTTAACGGGAGGGTTTACGAGCAGTACTTC	CASSFNGRVYEQYF
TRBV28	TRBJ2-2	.	TGTGCCAGCAGTTCGTGGACAACCATTAACACCGGGGAGCTGTTTTTT	CASSSWTTINTGELFF
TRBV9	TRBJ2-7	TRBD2	TGTGCCAGCAGCGCGGGACTAGCGGGAGAAGACGAGCAGTACTTC	CASSAGLAGEDEQYF
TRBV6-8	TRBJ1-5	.	TGTGCCAGGGAGGGTGACAGGTATAGCAATCAGCCCCAGCATTTT	CAREGDRYSNQPQHF
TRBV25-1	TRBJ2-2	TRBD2	TGTGCCAGCAGTGTCTTCAGCGGGAGGGATGGTTTTAACGGGGAGCTGTTTTTT	CASSVFSGRDGFNGELFF
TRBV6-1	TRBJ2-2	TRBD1	TGTGCCAGCAGTCGACAGGGGGCAAACACCGGGGAGCTGTTTTTT	CASSRQGANTGELFF
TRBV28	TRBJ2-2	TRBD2	TGTGCCAGCAGTCAACTAGCGGGAGTGGTAACCGGGGAGCTGTTTTTT	CASSQLAGVVTGELFF
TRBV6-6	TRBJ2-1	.	TGTGCCAGCAGTTACGCCGGAGTCGCCGGAGACGAGCAGTTCTTC	CASSYAGVAGDEQFF
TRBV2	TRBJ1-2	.	TGTGCCAGCAGTGAGCTAGGGCCGGGGAATGGCTACACCTTC	CASSELGPGNGYTF
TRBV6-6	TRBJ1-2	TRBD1	TGTGCCAGCAGTCAGGGGCCCCGGGACAGATATGGCTACACCTTC	CASSQGPRDRYGYTF
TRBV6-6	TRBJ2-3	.	TGTGCCAGCCAGGCGCTTTGGACAGATACGCAGTATTTT	CASQALWTDTQYF
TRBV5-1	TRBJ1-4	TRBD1	TGCGCCAGCAGCCGGGACAGGGCAACTAATGAAAAACTGTTTTTT	CASSRDRATNEKLFF
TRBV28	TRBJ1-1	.	TGTGCCAGCAACTCCCTTCTCGGGGGAGGGCGGGATCCGGCGGTTGAAGCTTTCTTT	CASNSLLGGGRDPAVEAFF